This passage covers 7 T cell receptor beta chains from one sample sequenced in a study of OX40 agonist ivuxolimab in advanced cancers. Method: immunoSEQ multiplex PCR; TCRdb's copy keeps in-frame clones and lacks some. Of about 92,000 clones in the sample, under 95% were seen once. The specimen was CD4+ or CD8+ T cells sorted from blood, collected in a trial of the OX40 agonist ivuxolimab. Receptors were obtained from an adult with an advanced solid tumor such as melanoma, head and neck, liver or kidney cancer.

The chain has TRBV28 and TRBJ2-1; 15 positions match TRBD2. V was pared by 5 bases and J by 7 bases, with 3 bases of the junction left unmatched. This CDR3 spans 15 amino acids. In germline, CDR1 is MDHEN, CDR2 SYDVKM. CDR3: CASSRTSGRGNEQFF. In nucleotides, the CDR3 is TGTGCCAGCAGTCGGACTAGCGGGAGGGGTAATGAGCAGTTCTTC.

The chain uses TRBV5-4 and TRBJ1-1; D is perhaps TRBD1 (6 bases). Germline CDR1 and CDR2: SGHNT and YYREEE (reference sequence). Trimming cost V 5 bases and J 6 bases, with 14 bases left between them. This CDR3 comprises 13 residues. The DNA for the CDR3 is TGTGCCAGCAGTATACAGGGATCATCTGAAGCTTTCTTT. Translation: CASSIQGSSEAFF.

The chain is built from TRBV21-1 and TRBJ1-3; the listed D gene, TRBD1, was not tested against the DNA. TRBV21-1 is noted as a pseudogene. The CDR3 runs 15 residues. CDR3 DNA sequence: TGTGCCTGCCTATGGCAGGGTGGGCAGGGAAACACCATATATTTT. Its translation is CACLWQGGQGNTIYF.

The CDR3 sequence is CASKNGGGHGTDTQYF. For the CDR3, the DNA is TGTGCCAGCAAGAATGGGGGGGGGCATGGCACAGATACGCAGTATTTT. V and J are TRBV5-4 and TRBJ2-3; weak D call: TRBD2 (7 bases). Germline loops: CDR1 SGHNT, CDR2 YYREEE (reference sequence). V lost 6 bases and J 1 base, leaving 18 bases between the germline ends. The CDR3 sequence is 16 residues long.

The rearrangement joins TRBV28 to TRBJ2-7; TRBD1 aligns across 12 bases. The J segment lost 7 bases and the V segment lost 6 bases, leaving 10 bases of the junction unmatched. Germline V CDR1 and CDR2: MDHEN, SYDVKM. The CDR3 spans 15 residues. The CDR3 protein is CASSLRGQGAREQYF. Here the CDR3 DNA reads TGTGCCAGCAGCCTGAGGGGACAGGGGGCTCGGGAGCAGTACTTC.

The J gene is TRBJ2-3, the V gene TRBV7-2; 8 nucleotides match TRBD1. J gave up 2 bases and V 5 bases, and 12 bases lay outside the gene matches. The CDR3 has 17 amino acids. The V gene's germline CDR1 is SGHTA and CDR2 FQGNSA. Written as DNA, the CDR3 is TGTGCCAGCAGCCCTCGGACAGGGACCCTTTCCACAGATACGCAGTATTTT. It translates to CASSPRTGTLSTDTQYF.

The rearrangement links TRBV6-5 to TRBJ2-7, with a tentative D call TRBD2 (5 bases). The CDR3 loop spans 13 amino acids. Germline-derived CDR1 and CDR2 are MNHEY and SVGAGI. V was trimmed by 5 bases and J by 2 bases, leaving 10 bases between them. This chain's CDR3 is CASSPFGAYEQYF. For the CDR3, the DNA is TGTGCCAGCAGTCCTTTCGGGGCCTACGAGCAGTACTTC.